Each of the 9 T cell receptor beta chains below was sequenced from the same sample in a study of OX40 agonist ivuxolimab in advanced cancers. Clones were sequenced by immunoSEQ multiplex PCR, and TCRdb holds only the in-frame ones, with some missing. This table holds around 80,000 clones, over 85% found once. The sample was CD4+ or CD8+ T cells sorted from blood, taken in a trial of the OX40 agonist ivuxolimab. Receptor source: an adult with an advanced solid tumor such as melanoma, head and neck, liver or kidney cancer.

V is TRBV10-2 and J is TRBJ1-5; TRBD1 matches at 7 bases. J was trimmed by 4 bases and V by 3 bases; bases with no gene match: 6. The CDR3 length is 15 residues. The germline V gene has CDR1 WSHSY and CDR2 SAAADI. The DNA for the CDR3 is TGCGCCAGCAGTGACCCCGGGACAGCTAATCAGCCCCAGCATTTT. Residues: CASSDPGTANQPQHF.

The genes are TRBV9 and TRBJ1-1; 8 bases fit TRBD1. Germline V lookup: CDR1 SGDLS, CDR2 YYNGEE. Unmatched junction bases numbered 9, after V lost 2 bases and J lost 6 bases. The CDR3 has 15 amino acids. CDR3 in DNA: TGTGCCAGCAGCGTTCTTACAGGGGGGAAGGCTGAAGCTTTCTTT. This gives the protein CASSVLTGGKAEAFF.

The chain carries TRBV4-1 and TRBJ2-3; TRBD2 might be the D (6 bases). Germline V CDR1 and CDR2: MGHRA, YSYEKL. The CDR3 is 17 residues long. Trimming took off 0 bases at V and 5 bases at J, with 18 bases between the two ends. CDR3 amino acids: CASSQDEAGRGVDTQYF. Written as DNA, the CDR3 is TGCGCCAGCAGCCAAGATGAGGCCGGGAGAGGGGTAGATACGCAGTATTTT.

This clone has only one observation. The genes are TRBV5-6 and TRBJ1-2; 10 nucleotides agree with TRBD1. The CDR3 runs 13 residues. Germline V gives CDR1 SGHDT, CDR2 YYEEEE. Losses at the gene ends were 4 bases for V and 7 bases for J; bases not matched to a gene: 4. CDR3 coding DNA: TGTGCCAGCAGCGACAGGGGGCGGGTTGGCTACACCTTC. Protein sequence: CASSDRGRVGYTF.

This rearrangement joins TRBV4-2 to TRBJ2-1; 10 positions match TRBD2. CDR1 and CDR2 (germline): LGHNA, YNFKEQ. J lost 9 bases, V lost 4 bases, and 15 bases had no gene match. The CDR3 has 17 amino acids. In DNA form, the CDR3 reads TGTGCCAGCAGCCCGAAGGGAGCTAGCGGGAGATCCGGTGAGCAGTTCTTC. As protein: CASSPKGASGRSGEQFF.

V and J are TRBV7-8 and TRBJ1-2; 9 bases are shared with TRBD1. After removal of 1 base from V and 5 bases from J, the junction contained 2 bases not matched to a gene. This CDR3 is built from 14 residues. Germline-derived CDR1 and CDR2 are SGHVS and FQNEAQ. The CDR3, as DNA: TGTGCCAGCAGCTTAGGGACAGGGGTATATGGCTACACCTTC. Translation: CASSLGTGVYGYTF.

This clone was observed a few times. The V gene is TRBV7-9, the J gene TRBJ1-1; D is uncertain. Germline-derived CDR1 and CDR2 are SEHNR and FQNEAQ (reference sequence). Deletions cut 2 bases from V and 5 bases from J, with 6 bases between. The CDR3 has 12 amino acids. The CDR3 bases are TGTGCCAGCAGCTTAACCGGTACTGAAGCTTTCTTT. Protein: CASSLTGTEAFF. The full variable domain, its missing parts supplied by reference TRBV7-9 and TRBJ1-1, is DTGVSQNPRHKITKRGQNVTFRCDPISEHNRLYWYRQTLGQGPEFLTYFQNEAQLEKSRLLSDRFSAERPKGSFSTLEIQRTEQGDSAMYLCASSLTGTEAFFGQGTRLTVV.

The genes are TRBV28 and TRBJ1-5, with D uncertain. The CDR3 consists of 13 residues. Trimming pared 6 bases from V and 12 bases from J, leaving 18 bases between. Germline V gives CDR1 MDHEN, CDR2 SYDVKM. The CDR3 DNA reads TGTGCCAGCAGGCCTCCCCACCGGGAACTCCAGCATTTT. Translated: CASRPPHRELQHF.

The chain employs TRBV9 and TRBJ2-1; D is uncertain. The CDR3 totals 13 residues. CDR1 SGDLS and CDR2 YYNGEE come from the germline V gene. The V end lost 3 bases, the J end lost 1 base, and 5 bases lay between the germline ends. The CDR3 protein is CASSANSYNEQFF. In DNA, the CDR3 is TGTGCCAGCAGCGCGAATTCCTACAATGAGCAGTTCTTC.